Following are 24 T cell receptor beta chains from one sample sequenced in a study of blood T cells in healthy people across ages. Primers used in a second PCR of roughly 7 to 12 cycles were a sample-barcoded 5' primer and a J-beta primer mix. In TCRdb, the 5' RACE reads were re-called with MiXCR into one record per CDR3 protein. The sample yields 1.5 million to 2 million distinct CDR3 sequences, 30% to 40% seen once. The sequenced sample was blood. The receptors originated from a human donor in good health.

The chain joins TRBV29-1 to TRBJ2-7; D call uncertain. The V end lost 4 bases, the J end lost 0 bases, and 7 bases lay between the germline ends. Germline-derived CDR1 and CDR2 are SQVTM and ANQGSEA. The CDR3 has 12 amino acids. The CDR3 nucleotides read TGCAGCGTTGTAAGGAGCTCCTACGAGCAGTACTTC. It specifies CSVVRSSYEQYF.

The table lists this clonotype with a few counts. The chain joins TRBV6-2 or TRBV6-3 to TRBJ2-7; TRBD1 agrees at 7 bases. The CDR3 loop spans 15 amino acids. The V gene's germline CDR1 is MNHEY and CDR2 SVGEGT. The ends lost 5 bases at V and 2 bases at J; junction bases unmatched: 9. CDR3 coding DNA: TGTGCCAGCAGTATCGGACAGGTAATTCCCTACGAGCAGTACTTC. This translates into CASSIGQVIPYEQYF.

This clonotype turned up a few times. The gene calls are TRBV7-2 and TRBJ2-5; 7 nucleotides match TRBD2. J was trimmed by 5 bases and V by 4 bases; bases with no gene match: 7. The CDR3 has 14 residues. Germline V gives CDR1 SGHTA, CDR2 FQGNSA. This CDR3 is CASSSPGLMETQYF. The CDR3 DNA is TGTGCCAGCAGCTCACCGGGACTAATGGAGACCCAGTACTTC.

The rearrangement uses TRBV7-2 and TRBJ1-1; D uncertain. CDR3 size: 13 residues. Germline V lookup: CDR1 SGHTA, CDR2 FQGNSA. V lost 0 bases to trimming and J lost 7 bases, with 9 bases between them. DNA for the CDR3: TGTGCCAGCAGCTTAGCGATTGGCAGTGAAGCTTTCTTT. Amino acids: CASSLAIGSEAFF.

This chain uses TRBV14 with TRBJ2-1, with TRBD1 identical over 7 bases. CDR1 and CDR2 (germline): SGHDN, FVKESK. Trimming took 1 base from V and 4 from J; bases not matched to a gene: 4. The length of the CDR3 is 15 residues. The CDR3 is CASSQGTGVYNEQFF. The CDR3 DNA reads as TGTGCCAGCAGCCAAGGAACAGGGGTATACAATGAGCAGTTCTTC. Combining the CDR3 with reference TRBV14 and TRBJ2-1 gives the whole variable domain EAGVTQFPSHSVIEKGQTVTLRCDPISGHDNLYWYRRVMGKEIKFLLHFVKESKQDESGMPNNRFLAERTGGTYSTLKVQPAELEDSGVYFCASSQGTGVYNEQFFGPGTRLTVL.

The chain recombines TRBV12-3 or TRBV12-4 with TRBJ1-5, with TRBD1 identical over 7 bases. This CDR3 is 15 amino acids long. V shed 4 bases, J shed 6 bases, and the junction held 9 bases outside the gene matches. The CDR3 region has the DNA TGTGCCAGCAGTTGCAGACAGGGAATGAGTCAGCCCCAGCATTTT. It translates to CASSCRQGMSQPQHF.

With respect to this clonotype: A read error may account for a junction end that differs from germline. The chain couples TRBV12-3 or TRBV12-4 to TRBJ2-1; tentative D call: TRBD2 (5 bases). The CDR3 runs 16 residues. The CDR3 loop is CASNQLGFGSCNEQFF. The CDR3 coding sequence is TGTGCCAGCAACCAACTAGGGTTTGGCTCCTGCAATGAGCAGTTCTTC.

This sequence joins TRBV4-2 and TRBJ2-7; 12 nucleotides agree with TRBD2. Germline trimming cut 3 bases from V and 0 bases from J; bases unmatched to any gene: 6. Germline V gene lookup returns CDR1 LGHNA and CDR2 YNFKEQ. The CDR3 spans 17 residues. The DNA of the CDR3 is TGTGCCAGCAGCCACCGTCTAGCGGGGGGGCCCTCCTACGAGCAGTACTTC. The encoded protein is CASSHRLAGGPSYEQYF.

This clonotype was counted only a few times. V usage is TRBV10-3 and J usage is TRBJ1-2, with a tentative D call TRBD1 (6 bases). Germline CDR1 and CDR2: ENHRY and SYGVKD. The CDR3 extends over 13 amino acids. V gave up 5 bases and J gave up 3 bases, with 10 bases separating them. The CDR3 DNA is TGTGCCATCAGTCAGGGGACCGACTATGGCTACACCTTC. Protein product: CAISQGTDYGYTF.

V usage is TRBV28 and J usage is TRBJ2-5; D remains unclear. V was clipped by 8 bases and J by 2 bases, with 9 bases between them. Germline-derived CDR1 and CDR2 are MDHEN and SYDVKM. This CDR3 comprises 12 residues. The CDR3 DNA follows: TGTGCCAGCGGTTCGAGGCAAGAGACCCAGTACTTC. It is translated as CASGSRQETQYF.

Only a few counts were recorded for this clonotype. The chain recombines TRBV10-3 with TRBJ2-7, with a possible D match to TRBD1 (6 bases). Trimming pared 3 bases from V and 7 bases from J, leaving 10 bases between. This CDR3 has 12 amino acids. Per germline, CDR1 ENHRY and CDR2 SYGVKD. CDR3 coding DNA: TGTGCCATCAGTGATACAGGGTTTGAGCAGTACTTC. Protein product: CAISDTGFEQYF.

The chain uses TRBV5-1 and TRBJ2-6; D is possibly TRBD2 (5 bases). Trimming left V 0 bases short and J 0 bases short, with 16 bases between. The CDR3 totals 19 residues. Germline CDR1 is SGHRS and CDR2 is YFSETQ. The CDR3 loop reads CASSLEGGSIHSGANVLTF. Written as DNA, the CDR3 is TGCGCCAGCAGCTTGGAAGGAGGCAGCATTCACTCTGGGGCCAACGTCCTGACTTTC.

As DNA, the CDR3 is TGTGCCAGCAGCTTTAGGACGACAACTAATGAAAAACTGTTTTTT. Amino acids: CASSFRTTTNEKLFF. V gene TRBV5-5 combines with J gene TRBJ1-4, with D unresolved. Trimming took off 2 bases at V and 0 bases at J, with 8 bases between the two ends. The CDR3 consists of 15 residues. Germline CDR1 SGHKS, CDR2 YYEKEE (reference sequence).

This clonotype was observed a few times. This chain joins TRBV7-2 and TRBJ1-6; D might be TRBD1 (6 bases). CDR1 and CDR2 from the germline V gene are SGHTA and FQGNSA. The length of the CDR3 is 17 residues. The V and J ends lost 1 base and 6 bases respectively, with 16 bases between them. CDR3 DNA: TGTGCCAGCAGCTTAGTGGGCAGGGGCTTTTTTAATTCACCCCTCCACTTT. It yields the protein CASSLVGRGFFNSPLHF. Using reference TRBV7-2 and TRBJ1-6 for the parts outside the CDR3, the full variable domain is GAGVSQSPSNKVTEKGKDVELRCDPISGHTALYWYRQSLGQGLEFLIYFQGNSAPDKSGLPSDRFSAERTGGSVSTLTIQRTQQEDSAVYLCASSLVGRGFFNSPLHFGNGTRLTVT.

This clonotype was recorded a few times. The chain carries TRBV25-1 and TRBJ1-2; 12 bases align to TRBD1. Losses at the gene ends were 1 base for V and 5 bases for J; bases not matched to a gene: 8. The CDR3 contains 17 residues. Germline lookup yields CDR1 MGHDK and CDR2 SYGVNS. The CDR3 reads CASSELGTGGSHYGYTF. For the CDR3, the DNA is TGTGCCAGCAGTGAATTGGGGACAGGGGGCAGCCATTATGGCTACACCTTC.

The J gene is TRBJ1-5, the V gene TRBV4-2; D perhaps matches TRBD1 (5 bases). The CDR3 is 16 amino acids. The germline CDR1 and CDR2 sequences are LGHNA and YNFKEQ. Trimming took off 0 bases at V and 6 bases at J, with 15 bases between the two ends. In nucleotides, the CDR3 is TGTGCCAGCAGCCAAGACGGGGGGGGTACAGGTCAGCCCCAGCATTTT. Its translation is CASSQDGGGTGQPQHF.

This sequence joins TRBV28 and TRBJ1-4, with D possibly matching TRBD1 (6 bases). The CDR3 totals 12 residues. The germline V gene encodes CDR1 MDHEN and CDR2 SYDVKM. Trimming cost V 3 bases and J 13 bases, with 12 bases left between them. CDR3 DNA: TGTGCCAGCAGTTTGGGGGTAGGGGGACTGTTTTTT. Translation: CASSLGVGGLFF.

The chain is built from TRBV7-9 and TRBJ2-5, with 7 bases aligning to TRBD1. The CDR3 runs to 13 residues. Germline-derived CDR1 and CDR2 are SEHNR and FQNEAQ (reference sequence). V gave up 7 bases and J gave up 5 bases; unmatched junction bases: 7. The CDR3 spells CASTLTGAETQYF. CDR3 nucleotides: TGTGCCAGCACTCTTACAGGGGCCGAGACCCAGTACTTC.

The V gene is TRBV7-2, the J gene TRBJ1-6, with D possibly matching TRBD1 (6 bases). Germline CDR1 reads SGHTA; CDR2 reads FQGNSA. The ends were cut back, 6 bases at V and 9 bases at J, with 18 bases in the middle. The CDR3 has 15 amino acids. Here the CDR3 reads CASSLRGSWTSPLHF. CDR3 DNA sequence: TGTGCCAGCAGTCTGAGGGGGTCCTGGACTTCACCCCTCCACTTT.

This chain links TRBV5-1 with TRBJ1-2, with D hard to call. The V gene lost 5 bases and the J gene lost 3 bases, with 17 bases spanning the gap. Germline V gives CDR1 SGHRS, CDR2 YFSETQ. This CDR3 is 15 amino acids long. The CDR3 loop reads CASSLGLSLDYGYTF. CDR3 nucleotides: TGCGCCAGCAGTCTCGGACTATCTCTGGACTATGGCTACACCTTC.

The chain employs TRBV7-9 and TRBJ1-1; D call uncertain. From germline, CDR1 is SEHNR and CDR2 FQNEAQ (reference sequence). The V end lost 1 base, the J end lost 0 bases, and 9 bases lay between the germline ends. This CDR3 spans 15 amino acids. CDR3 residues: CASSLDSTLNTEAFF. In DNA form, the CDR3 reads TGTGCCAGCAGCTTAGACAGTACCTTGAACACTGAAGCTTTCTTT.

This clonotype appeared a few times. The chain couples TRBV7-8 to TRBJ1-5; TRBD1 might be the D (6 bases). The CDR3 is 17 amino acids. Germline loops: CDR1 SGHVS, CDR2 FQNEAQ. Between the trimmed V and J ends, which lost 4 bases and 4 bases, there was a span of 20 bases. As DNA, the CDR3 is TGTGCCAGCAGCTCCCGATGGCGGGGGGCCGAGAATCAGCCCCAGCATTTT. Translated: CASSSRWRGAENQPQHF.

The table lists this clonotype with many counts. The J gene is TRBJ1-2, the V gene TRBV4-3, with TRBD1 matching over 7 bases. The CDR3 spans 15 residues. CDR1 and CDR2 from the germline V gene are LGHNA and YSLEER. V was clipped by 0 bases and J by 2 bases; unmatched bases: 3. Here the CDR3 reads CASSQDSTGNYGYTF. CDR3 nucleotides: TGCGCCAGCAGCCAAGATTCGACAGGGAACTATGGCTACACCTTC.

This rearrangement joins TRBV7-9 to TRBJ2-1; the D call may be TRBD1 or TRBD2 (5 bases each). The DNA end favors TRBJ2-5, so the J call may be wrong. There are 15 residues in the CDR3. The germline V gene encodes CDR1 SEHNR and CDR2 FQNEAQ (reference sequence). CDR3: CASSLARTLAEAQYF. The CDR3 coding sequence is TGTGCCAGCAGCTTAGCCCGGACACTGGCGGAGGCCCAGTACTTC.